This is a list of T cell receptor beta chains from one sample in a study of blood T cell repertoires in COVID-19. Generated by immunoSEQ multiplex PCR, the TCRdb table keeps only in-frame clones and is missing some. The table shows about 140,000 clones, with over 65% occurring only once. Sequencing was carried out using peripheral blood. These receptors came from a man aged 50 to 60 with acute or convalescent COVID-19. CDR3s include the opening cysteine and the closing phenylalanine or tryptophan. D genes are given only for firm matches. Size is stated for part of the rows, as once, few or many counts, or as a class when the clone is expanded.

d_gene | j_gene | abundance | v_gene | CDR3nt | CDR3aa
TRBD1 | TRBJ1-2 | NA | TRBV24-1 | TGTGCCACCAGCCAACAGGGGTTCGGCTACACCTTC | CATSQQGFGYTF
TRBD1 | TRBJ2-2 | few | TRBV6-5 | TGTGCCAGCAGTTACTCGAAGCTCAGGGGGACCGGGGAGCTGTTTTTT | CASSYSKLRGTGELFF
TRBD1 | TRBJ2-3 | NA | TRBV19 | TGTGCCAGTAGTACCCCTGGGACAGGCACAGATACGCAGTATTTT | CASSTPGTGTDTQYF
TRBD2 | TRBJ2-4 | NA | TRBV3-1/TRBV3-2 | TGTGCCAGCAGCCAAGATCACGGGACTAGCGGGGTAAGAGCGAACATTCAGTACTTC | CASSQDHGTSGVRANIQYF
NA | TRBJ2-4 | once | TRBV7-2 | TGTGCCAGCAGCTTAGCGGTCTGGCAAGCCAAAAACATTCAGTACTTC | CASSLAVWQAKNIQYF
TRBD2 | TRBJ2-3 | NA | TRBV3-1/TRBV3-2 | TGTGCCAGCAGCCATTCCTTTGAGCGGGGGGGCACAGATACGCAGTATTTT | CASSHSFERGGTDTQYF
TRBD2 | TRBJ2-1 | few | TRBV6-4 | TGTGCCAGTACGCTACGGGGGGTCCACAATGAGCAGTTCTTC | CASTLRGVHNEQFF
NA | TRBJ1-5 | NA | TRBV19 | TGTGCCAGTAGTATGGGAGGAGGGCAGCGGCCCCAGCATTTT | CASSMGGGQRPQHF
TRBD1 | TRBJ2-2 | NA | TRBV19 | TGTGCCAGTAGTAGGACAGGGGGGTCGGTCGGGGAGCTGTTTTTT | CASSRTGGSVGELFF
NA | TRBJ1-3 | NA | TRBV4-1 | TGCGCCAGCAGCCAAGAGTTCGCGGGGGCAAACACCATATATTTT | CASSQEFAGANTIYF
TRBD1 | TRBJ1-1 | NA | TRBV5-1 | TGCGCCAGCAGCTCCACAGGGGGCATGGGTGAAGCTTTCTTT | CASSSTGGMGEAFF
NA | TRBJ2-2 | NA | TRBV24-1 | TGTGCCACCAGCGGGACGAACACCGGGGAGCTGTTTTTT | CATSGTNTGELFF
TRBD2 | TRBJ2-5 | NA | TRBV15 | TGTGCCACCAGCACTAGGACTAGCGGGGGGGCCTTTGAGACCCAGTACTTC | CATSTRTSGGAFETQYF
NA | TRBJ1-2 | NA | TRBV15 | TGTGCCACCAGCAGAGATTCGCCAGGGAACTATGGCTACACCTTC | CATSRDSPGNYGYTF
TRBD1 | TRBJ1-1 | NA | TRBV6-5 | TGTGCCAGCAGTTCTACAGGGGCTCACACTGAAGCTTTCTTT | CASSSTGAHTEAFF
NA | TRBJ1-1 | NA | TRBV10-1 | TGCGCCAGCAGTTCTTTAGGCGGAGACACTGAAGCTTTCTTT | CASSSLGGDTEAFF
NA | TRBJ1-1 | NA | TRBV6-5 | TGTGTCACGAGGCAAGCCATGAACACTGAAGCTTTCTTT | CVTRQAMNTEAFF
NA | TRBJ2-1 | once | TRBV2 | TGTGCCAGCAGTTTCCGGGACTCCCGCTCCTACAATGAGCAGTTCTTC | CASSFRDSRSYNEQFF
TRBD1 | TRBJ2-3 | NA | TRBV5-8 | TGTGCCAGCAGCCCCGGACAGGCAGCAAGAGATACGCAGTATTTT | CASSPGQAARDTQYF
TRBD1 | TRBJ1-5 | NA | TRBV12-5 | TGTGCTAGTGGTTCGGGACAGGGTACCGACAAACCGGTTTTT | CASGSGQGTDKPVF
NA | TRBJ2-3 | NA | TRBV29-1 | TGCAGCTCCGGGGGCACAGATACGCAGTATTTT | CSSGGTDTQYF
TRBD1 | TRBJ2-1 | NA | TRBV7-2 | TGTGCCAGCAGCCCCCGCAAGACAGGGGTCGGTTACAATGAGCAGTTCTTC | CASSPRKTGVGYNEQFF
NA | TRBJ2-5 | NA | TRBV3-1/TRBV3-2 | TGTGCCAGCAGCCAGGACTACCAAGAGACCCAGTACTTC | CASSQDYQETQYF
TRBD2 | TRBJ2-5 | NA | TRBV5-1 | TGCGCCAGCAGCCTGGGACTAGCGGGCCCAGGGGAGACCCAGTACTTC | CASSLGLAGPGETQYF
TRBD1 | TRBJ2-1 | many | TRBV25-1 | TGTGCCAGCAGTGAAACCTTCGACAGGGTCAATGAGCAGTTCTTC | CASSETFDRVNEQFF
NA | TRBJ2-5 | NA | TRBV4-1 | TGCGCCAGCAGCCACCCCGGAACATCCGACATAGGAGATGGGAGAGAGACCCAGTACTTC | CASSHPGTSDIGDGRETQYF
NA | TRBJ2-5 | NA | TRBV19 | TGTGCCAGTAGTATGGGACTGTTGCGCCGGGAGACCCAGTACTTC | CASSMGLLRRETQYF
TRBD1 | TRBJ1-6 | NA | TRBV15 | TGTGCCACCAGCAGGGACAGGGGGGACGGAGGATCACCCCTCCACTTT | CATSRDRGDGGSPLHF
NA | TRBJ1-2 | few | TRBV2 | TGTGCCAGCAATCAGGGGACGGCCGGTGGCTACACCTTC | CASNQGTAGGYTF
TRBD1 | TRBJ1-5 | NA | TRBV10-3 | TGTGCCACCGAATCCGACAGGGGCAATCAGCCCCAGCATTTT | CATESDRGNQPQHF
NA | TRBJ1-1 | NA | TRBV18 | TGTGCCAGCTCACCCCTCCCGTCGGGAGGAGGGACTGAAGCTTTCTTT | CASSPLPSGGGTEAFF
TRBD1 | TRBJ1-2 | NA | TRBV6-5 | TGTGCCAGCAGGGCGGACAGGGACAACTATGGCTACACCTTC | CASRADRDNYGYTF
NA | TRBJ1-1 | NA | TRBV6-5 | TGTGCCAGCAGTCAACTTCGGGACACTGAAGCTTTCTTT | CASSQLRDTEAFF
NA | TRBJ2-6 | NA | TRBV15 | TGTGCCACCAGCAGCCTACTACAGGGAGTTACGGGGGCCAACGTCCTGACTTTC | CATSSLLQGVTGANVLTF
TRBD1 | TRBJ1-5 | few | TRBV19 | TGTGCCAGTAGTATTGGGACAGGGCAGCCCCAGCATTTT | CASSIGTGQPQHF
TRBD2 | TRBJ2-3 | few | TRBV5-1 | TGCGCCAGCAGCTCTGGACTAGCGGGGGGCATCACTAGCACAGATACGCAGTATTTT | CASSSGLAGGITSTDTQYF
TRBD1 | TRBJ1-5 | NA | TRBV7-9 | TGTGCCAGCAGCTCAGACAGGGGACCGGGACAGCCCCAGCATTTT | CASSSDRGPGQPQHF
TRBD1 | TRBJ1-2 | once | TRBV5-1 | TGCGCCAGCAGCGGGGACAGGGGGCTTTCGTCGGGAGGCTACACCTTC | CASSGDRGLSSGGYTF
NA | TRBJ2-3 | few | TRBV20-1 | TGCAGTGCTAGTACAGATAGACAAGATACGCAGTATTTT | CSASTDRQDTQYF
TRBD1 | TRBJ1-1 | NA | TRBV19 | TGTGCCAGTAGAGCCGGGACAGAGAATGAAGCTTTCTTT | CASRAGTENEAFF
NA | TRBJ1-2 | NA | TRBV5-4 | TGTGCCAGCAGCCCGGAGGGGAACTATGGCTACACCTTC | CASSPEGNYGYTF
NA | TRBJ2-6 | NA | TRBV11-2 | TGTGCCAGCAGGTACACAGGCGACCAGGACCTGACTTTC | CASRYTGDQDLTF